A single sample gave rise to the 9 T cell receptor beta chains below, sequenced in a study of T-cell reconstitution after alpha-beta-depleted transplantation in children. TCRbeta library construction was performed incorporating unique molecular identifiers. TCRdb re-called the PCR reads with MiXCR, one entry per CDR3 protein. The repertoire holds about 610,000 distinct CDR3 sequences, with about 10% as singletons. This sample comprised PBMCs from the stem cell graft donor, obtained from the stem cell graft. Receptor source: a human donor who donated a stem cell graft to a child with acute myeloid leukemia.

The rearrangement joins TRBV4-2 to TRBJ2-7; 7 positions agree with TRBD2. V was pared by 0 bases and J by 3 bases, with 11 bases of the junction left unmatched. The CDR3 sequence is 17 residues long. Germline V gives CDR1 LGHNA, CDR2 YNFKEQ. CDR3 nucleotides: TGTGCCAGCAGCCAAGAGCCCACCGGGACTAACCTCTACGAGCAGTACTTC. This sequence encodes CASSQEPTGTNLYEQYF.

The chain links TRBV12-3 or TRBV12-4 to TRBJ2-7; TRBD2 matches at 7 bases. Trimming at V came to 6 bases and at J to 2 bases, leaving 4 bases not matched to a gene. CDR3 length: 13 residues. The chain's CDR3 is CASRLSGPYEQYF. The CDR3 bases are TGTGCCAGCAGACTTAGCGGGCCCTACGAGCAGTACTTC.

This clonotype was seen at least ten times. V usage is TRBV12-3 or TRBV12-4 and J usage is TRBJ2-5, with 8 bases fitting TRBD1. CDR3 length: 14 residues. V was pared by 6 bases and J by 3 bases, with 6 bases of the junction left unmatched. The CDR3 protein is CASRTDRGKETQYF. The CDR3 DNA sequence: TGTGCCAGCAGAACAGACAGGGGAAAAGAGACCCAGTACTTC.

This clonotype occurred a few times. This chain uses TRBV18 with TRBJ2-1, with 9 bases aligning to TRBD2. The CDR3 sequence is 16 residues long. Germline lookup yields CDR1 KGHSH and CDR2 LQKENI. Trimming took 2 bases from V and 7 from J; bases not matched to a gene: 9. CDR3 in DNA: TGTGCCAGCTCACCAAGCGCGGGAGGGCCTAGGAATGAGCAGTTCTTC. This gives the protein CASSPSAGGPRNEQFF. Looking up the rest from reference TRBV18 and TRBJ2-1 gives the full variable domain: NAGVMQNPRHLVRRRGQEARLRCSPMKGHSHVYWYRQLPEEGLKFMVYLQKENIIDESGMPKERFSAEFPKEGPSILRIQQVVRGDSAAYFCASSPSAGGPRNEQFFGPGTRLTVL.

This clonotype came up a few times. The chain carries TRBV9 and TRBJ2-2, with D perhaps TRBD2 (6 bases). The V gene's germline CDR1 is SGDLS and CDR2 YYNGEE. The V gene lost 1 base and the J gene lost 2 bases, with 18 bases spanning the gap. This CDR3 spans 18 amino acids. CDR3 residues: CASSVRGYGGINTGELFF. The CDR3 region has the DNA TGTGCCAGCAGCGTAAGAGGGTACGGCGGGATTAACACCGGGGAGCTGTTTTTT.

This clonotype occurred a few times. V is TRBV20-1 and J is TRBJ2-2; D is perhaps TRBD1 (6 bases). CDR3 length equals 15 residues. CDR1 is DFQATT, CDR2 SNEGSKA, per germline (reference sequence). The germline V and J ends were trimmed by 6 bases and 6 bases, with 20 bases remaining between them. The CDR3 is CSARGLDSRSGELFF. DNA of the CDR3: TGCAGTGCCAGGGGTTTGGACAGCAGATCCGGGGAGCTGTTTTTT.

This clonotype has only a few counts. This sequence joins TRBV10-2 and TRBJ2-1; D not certain. The length of the CDR3 is 15 residues. Looked up from germline, CDR1 is WSHSY and CDR2 is SAAADI. The germline V and J ends were trimmed by 0 bases and 6 bases, with 12 bases remaining between them. The CDR3 nucleotides are TGCGCCAGCAGTGAGTCGGGCGGTACCGGCAATGAGCAGTTCTTC. Translated: CASSESGGTGNEQFF.

J is TRBJ2-7 and V is TRBV12-5; D is possibly TRBD1 (6 bases). V lost 2 bases to trimming and J lost 3 bases, with 17 bases between them. The CDR3 extends over 16 amino acids. Per germline, CDR1 LGHNT and CDR2 FRNRAP. CDR3 in DNA: TGTGCTAGTGGTTTGTTAGACAGGTCGAGGTGCTACGAGCAGTACTTC. It yields the protein CASGLLDRSRCYEQYF.

This rearrangement joins TRBV20-1 to TRBJ2-5, with unresolved D. The CDR3 spans 13 residues. The germline V gene has CDR1 DFQATT and CDR2 SNEGSKA (reference sequence). Trimming shortened V by 6 bases and J by 3 bases, and 14 bases separated the two germline ends. CDR3 sequence reads: CSAPRGGKETQYF. Written as DNA, the CDR3 is TGCAGTGCGCCAAGAGGTGGGAAAGAGACCCAGTACTTC.